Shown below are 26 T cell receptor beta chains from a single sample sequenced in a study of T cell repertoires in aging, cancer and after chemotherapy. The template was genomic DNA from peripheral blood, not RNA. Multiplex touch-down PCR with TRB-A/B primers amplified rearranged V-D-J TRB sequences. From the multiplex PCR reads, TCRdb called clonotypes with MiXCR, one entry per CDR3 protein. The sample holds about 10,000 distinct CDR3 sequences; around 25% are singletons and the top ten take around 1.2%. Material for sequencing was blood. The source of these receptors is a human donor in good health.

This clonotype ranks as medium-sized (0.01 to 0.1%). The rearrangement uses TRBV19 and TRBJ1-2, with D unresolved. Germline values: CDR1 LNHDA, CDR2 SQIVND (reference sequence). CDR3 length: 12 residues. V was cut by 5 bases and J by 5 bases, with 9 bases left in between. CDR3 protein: CASSPNQYGYTF. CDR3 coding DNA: TGTGCCAGTAGTCCTAACCAGTATGGCTACACCTTC.

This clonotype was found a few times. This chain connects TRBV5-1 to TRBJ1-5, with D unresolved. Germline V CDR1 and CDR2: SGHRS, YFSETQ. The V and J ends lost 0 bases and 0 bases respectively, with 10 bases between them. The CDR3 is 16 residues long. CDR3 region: CASSLGTDYSNQPQHF. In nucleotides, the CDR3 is TGCGCCAGCAGCTTGGGGACCGATTATAGCAATCAGCCCCAGCATTTT.

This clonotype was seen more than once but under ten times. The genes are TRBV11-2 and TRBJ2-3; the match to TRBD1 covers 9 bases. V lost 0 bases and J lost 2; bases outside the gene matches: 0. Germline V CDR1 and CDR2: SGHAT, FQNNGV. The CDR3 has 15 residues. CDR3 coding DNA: TGTGCCAGCAGCTTAGAACAGGGGGCCACAGATACGCAGTATTTT. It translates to CASSLEQGATDTQYF.

The CDR3 spells CASSERYDNQPQHF. DNA for the CDR3: TGTGCCAGCAGTGAAAGATATGATAATCAGCCCCAGCATTTT. This rearrangement joins TRBV6-1 to TRBJ1-5; D is undetermined. The CDR3 totals 14 residues. V was clipped by 2 bases and J by 4 bases, with 9 bases between them. Per the germline V gene, CDR1 is MNHNS and CDR2 is SASEGT.

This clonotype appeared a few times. The DNA for the CDR3 is TGCAGTGCTAGAAGGGGCGGGGAGACCCAGTACTTC. It specifies CSARRGGETQYF. The chain is built from TRBV20-1 and TRBJ2-5; TRBD1 or TRBD2 may be the D gene (5 bases each). Trimming stripped 2 bases from V and 5 bases from J, with 9 bases between. CDR1 is DFQATT, CDR2 SNEGSKA, per germline (reference sequence). This CDR3 is built from 12 residues.

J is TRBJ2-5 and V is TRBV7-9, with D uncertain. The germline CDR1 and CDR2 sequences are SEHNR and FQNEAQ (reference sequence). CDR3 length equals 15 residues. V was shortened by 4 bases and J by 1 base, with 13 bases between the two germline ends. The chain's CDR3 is CASSSESRLQETQYF. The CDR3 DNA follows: TGTGCCAGCAGCTCCGAGTCGAGGCTCCAAGAGACCCAGTACTTC.

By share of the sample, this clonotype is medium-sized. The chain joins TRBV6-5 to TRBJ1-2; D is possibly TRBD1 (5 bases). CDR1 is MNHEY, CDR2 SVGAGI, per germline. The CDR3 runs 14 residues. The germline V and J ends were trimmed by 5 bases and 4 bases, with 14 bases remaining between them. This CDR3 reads CASSTKGRRYGYTF. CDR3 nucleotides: TGTGCCAGCAGTACGAAGGGACGGCGCTATGGCTACACCTTC.

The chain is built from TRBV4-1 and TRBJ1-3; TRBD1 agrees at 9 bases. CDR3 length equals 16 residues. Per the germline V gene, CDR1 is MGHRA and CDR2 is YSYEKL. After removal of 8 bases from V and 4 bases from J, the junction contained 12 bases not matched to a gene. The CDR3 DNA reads TGCGCCAGCGGGACAGGGCCAGAGACGAGGGGAAACACCATATATTTT. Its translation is CASGTGPETRGNTIYF.

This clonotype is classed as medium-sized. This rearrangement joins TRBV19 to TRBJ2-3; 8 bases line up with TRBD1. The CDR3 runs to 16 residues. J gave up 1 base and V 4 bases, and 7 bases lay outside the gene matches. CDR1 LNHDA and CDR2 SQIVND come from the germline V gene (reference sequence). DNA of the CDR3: TGTGCCAGTAGTAGGCTCGAGACAGGGGGCACAGATACGCAGTATTTT. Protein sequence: CASSRLETGGTDTQYF.

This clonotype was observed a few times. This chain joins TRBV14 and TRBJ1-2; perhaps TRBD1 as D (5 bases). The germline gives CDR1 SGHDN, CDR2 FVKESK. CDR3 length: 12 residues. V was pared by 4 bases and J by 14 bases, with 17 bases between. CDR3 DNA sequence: TGTGCCAGCAGCCGCGTAAATCGGGGCCTAACCTTC. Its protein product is CASSRVNRGLTF.

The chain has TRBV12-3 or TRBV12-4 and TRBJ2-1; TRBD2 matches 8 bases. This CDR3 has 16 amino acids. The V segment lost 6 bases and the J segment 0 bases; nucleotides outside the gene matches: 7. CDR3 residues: CASRVLAENSYNEQFF. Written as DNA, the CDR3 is TGTGCCAGCAGAGTACTAGCGGAAAACTCCTACAATGAGCAGTTCTTC.

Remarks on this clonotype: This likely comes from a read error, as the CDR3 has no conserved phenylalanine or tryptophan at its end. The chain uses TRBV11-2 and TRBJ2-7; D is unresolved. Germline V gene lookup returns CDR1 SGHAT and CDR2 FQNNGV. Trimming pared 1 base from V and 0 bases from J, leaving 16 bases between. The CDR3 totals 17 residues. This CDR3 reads CASSLGTVTISSYEQYI. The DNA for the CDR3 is TGTGCCAGCAGCTTAGGGACGGTCACCATTAGCTCCTACGAGCAGTACATC.

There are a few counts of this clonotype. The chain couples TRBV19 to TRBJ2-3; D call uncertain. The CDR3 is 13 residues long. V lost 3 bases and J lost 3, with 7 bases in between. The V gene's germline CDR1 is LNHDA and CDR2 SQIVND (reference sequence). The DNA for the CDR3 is TGTGCCAGTAGTATGGGGTCAACAGATACGCAGTATTTT. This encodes CASSMGSTDTQYF.

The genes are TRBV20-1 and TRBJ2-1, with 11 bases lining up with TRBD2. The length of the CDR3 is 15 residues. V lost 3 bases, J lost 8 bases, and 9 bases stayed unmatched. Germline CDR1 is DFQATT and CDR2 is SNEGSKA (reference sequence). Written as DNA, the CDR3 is TGCAGTGCTAGCGGTAGCGGGAGGGCCAGCGATGAGCAGTTCTTC. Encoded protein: CSASGSGRASDEQFF.

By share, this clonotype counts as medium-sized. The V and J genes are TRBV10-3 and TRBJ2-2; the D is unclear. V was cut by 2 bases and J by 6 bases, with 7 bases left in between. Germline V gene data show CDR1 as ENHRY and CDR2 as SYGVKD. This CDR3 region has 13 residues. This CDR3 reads CAISEVASGELFF. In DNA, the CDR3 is TGTGCCATCAGTGAGGTTGCGTCCGGGGAGCTGTTTTTT.

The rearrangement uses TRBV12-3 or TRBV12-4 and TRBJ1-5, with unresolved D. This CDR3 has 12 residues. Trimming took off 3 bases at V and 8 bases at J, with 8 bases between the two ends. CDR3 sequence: CASSFSLEPQHF. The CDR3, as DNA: TGTGCCAGCAGTTTCAGCCTTGAGCCCCAGCATTTT.

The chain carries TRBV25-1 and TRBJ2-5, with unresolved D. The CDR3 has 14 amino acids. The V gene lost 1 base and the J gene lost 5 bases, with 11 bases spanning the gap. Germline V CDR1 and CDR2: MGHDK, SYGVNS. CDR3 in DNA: TGTGCCAGCAGTGAATCATTCCTCGGGGAGACCCAGTACTTC. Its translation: CASSESFLGETQYF.

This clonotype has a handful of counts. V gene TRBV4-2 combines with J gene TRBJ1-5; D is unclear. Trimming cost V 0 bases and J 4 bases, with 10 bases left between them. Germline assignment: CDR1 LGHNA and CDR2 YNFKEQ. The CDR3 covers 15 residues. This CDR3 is CASSQERQLNQPQHF. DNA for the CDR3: TGTGCCAGCAGCCAAGAGCGGCAGTTGAATCAGCCCCAGCATTTT.

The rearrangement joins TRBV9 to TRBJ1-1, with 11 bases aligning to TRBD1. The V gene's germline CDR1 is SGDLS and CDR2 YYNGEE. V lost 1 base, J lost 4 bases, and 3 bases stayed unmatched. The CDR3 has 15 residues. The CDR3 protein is CASSVTGTGGTEAFF. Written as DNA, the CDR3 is TGTGCCAGCAGCGTAACGGGGACAGGGGGCACTGAAGCTTTCTTT.

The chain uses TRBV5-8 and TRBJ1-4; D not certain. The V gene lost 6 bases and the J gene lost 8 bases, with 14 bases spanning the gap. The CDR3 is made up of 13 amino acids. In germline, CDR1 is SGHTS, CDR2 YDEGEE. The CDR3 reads CASNYPQREKLFF. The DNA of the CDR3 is TGTGCCAGCAACTATCCCCAACGGGAAAAACTGTTTTTT. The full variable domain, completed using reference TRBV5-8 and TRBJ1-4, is EAGVTQSPTHLIKTRGQQATLRCSPISGHTSVYWYQQALGLGLQFLLWYDEGEERNRGNFPPRFSGRQFPNYSSELNVNALELEDSALYLCASNYPQREKLFFGSGTQLSVL.

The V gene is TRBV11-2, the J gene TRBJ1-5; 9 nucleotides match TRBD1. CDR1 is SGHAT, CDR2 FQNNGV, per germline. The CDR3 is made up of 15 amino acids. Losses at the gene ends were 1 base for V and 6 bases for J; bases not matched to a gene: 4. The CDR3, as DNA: TGTGCCAGCAGCTTAGGGGGACAGGGCTCTCAGCCCCAGCATTTT. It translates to CASSLGGQGSQPQHF.

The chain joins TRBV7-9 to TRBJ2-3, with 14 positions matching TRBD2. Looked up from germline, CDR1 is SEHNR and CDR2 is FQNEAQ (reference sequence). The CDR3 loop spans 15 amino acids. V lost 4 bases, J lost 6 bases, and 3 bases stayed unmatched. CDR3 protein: CASSSGLAGADTQYF. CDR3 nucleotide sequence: TGTGCCAGCAGCTCGGGACTAGCGGGAGCCGATACGCAGTATTTT. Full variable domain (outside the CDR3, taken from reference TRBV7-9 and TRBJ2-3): DTGVSQNPRHKITKRGQNVTFRCDPISEHNRLYWYRQTLGQGPEFLTYFQNEAQLEKSRLLSDRFSAERPKGSFSTLEIQRTEQGDSAMYLCASSSGLAGADTQYFGPGTRLTVL.

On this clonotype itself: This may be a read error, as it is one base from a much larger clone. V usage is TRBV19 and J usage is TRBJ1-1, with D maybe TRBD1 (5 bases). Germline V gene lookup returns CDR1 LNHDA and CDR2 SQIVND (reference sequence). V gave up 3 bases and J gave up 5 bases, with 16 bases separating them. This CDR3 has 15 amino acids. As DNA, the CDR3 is TGTGCCAGTAGTATCAGCTGGCAGGGCTGTACTGAAGCTTTCTTT. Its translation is CASSISWQGCTEAFF. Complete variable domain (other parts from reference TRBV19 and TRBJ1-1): DGGITQSPKYLFRKEGQNVTLSCEQNLNHDAMYWYRQDPGQGLRLIYYSQIVNDFQKGDIAEGYSVSREKKESFPLTVTSAQKNPTAFYLCASSISWQGCTEAFFGQGTRLTVV.

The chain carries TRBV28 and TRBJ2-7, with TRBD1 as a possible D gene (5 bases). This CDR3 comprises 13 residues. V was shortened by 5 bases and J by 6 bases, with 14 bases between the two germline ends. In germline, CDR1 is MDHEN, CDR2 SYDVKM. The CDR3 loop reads CASSEGHLIEQYF. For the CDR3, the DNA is TGTGCCAGCAGTGAAGGACACCTAATCGAGCAGTACTTC.

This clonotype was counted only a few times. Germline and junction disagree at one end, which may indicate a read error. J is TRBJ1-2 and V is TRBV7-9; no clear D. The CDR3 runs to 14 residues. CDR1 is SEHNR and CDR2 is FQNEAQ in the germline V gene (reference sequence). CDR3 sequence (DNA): TGTGCCAGCAGCGTAGCCTTGGAGGACTATGGCTACACCTTC. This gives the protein CASSVALEDYGYTF.

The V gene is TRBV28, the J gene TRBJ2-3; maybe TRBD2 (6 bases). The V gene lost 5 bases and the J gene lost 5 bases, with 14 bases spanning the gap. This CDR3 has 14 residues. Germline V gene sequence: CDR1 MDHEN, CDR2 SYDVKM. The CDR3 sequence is CASSPPREGDTQYF. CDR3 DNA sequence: TGTGCCAGCAGTCCCCCGCGGGAAGGAGATACGCAGTATTTT.